Sequencing of this T cell receptor beta chain was carried out in a study of circulating and synovial CD4+ cells in juvenile arthritis (dated by TCRdb to the mid-2010s). Some background on the complete study: TCRbeta CDR3 repertoires of circulating HLA-DR+ CD4 T cells, bulk blood CD4 T cells and synovial CD4 T cells were compared within each patient. Repertoire sequencing was performed with the aim of confirming enrichment of synovial clonotypes in a circulating synovial-like CD4 T cell subset.

Findings and caveats that apply to the study as a whole: CPL and bulk blood CD4 samples differed in T cell genome counts by at least an order of magnitude, so sample-size effects were addressed. Circulating pathogenic-like lymphocytes clustered with synovial T cells and shared a substantially higher fraction of CDR3 sequences with synovium than bulk blood. Compared with bulk blood CD4 repertoires, both the synovial and the circulating pathogenic-like lymphocyte repertoires were less diverse, and some CPL samples were as oligoclonal as synovium. The difference between circulating pathogenic-like lymphocytes and bulk blood T cells was not detected by traditional Vbeta family usage analysis. Since overlap with synovium went up as sequencing depth increased, the measured fractions of shared clonotypes likely underestimated the full repertoire overlap.

Library preparation employed the immunoSEQ multiplex PCR assay. An external provider performed TCRbeta CDR3 sequencing as a commercial service. As for the authors' bioinformatics: The analyses relied on productive nucleotide sequences along with amino acid sequences obtained through in silico translation. Diversity was quantified by Renyi entropy over a range of alpha values, with sample size equalised by taking the median of 200 repeated subsamples. Pairwise repertoire distance was calculated as one minus the Chao-modified Jaccard index, correcting for under-sampling, and used for clustering. Frequency-weighted overlap with synovial clonotypes was computed at 200 sample sizes with 200 draws without replacement at each size, and the value at the size of the smaller sample was reported. Sourced from immuneACCESS, this table was stored by TCRdb with only in-frame sequences that have V and J called. A share of the clones is absent; for the studies checked, an unresolved V gene accounts for under half, and the remainder has no known explanation. Clonal size and the V and J genes are those of that table, whereas D and trimming came from the DNA. This sample is represented by some 15,000 clones; 65% to 85% of them were singletons. The ten biggest clones cover more than 3.5% of the sample.

To note about this clone: The antigen it recognizes is unknown. No much larger clone exists at a distance of one base, and base qualities are not known.

The sequenced samples were obtained from patients with active juvenile idiopathic arthritis. Cells were sorted immediately after thawing, with dead cells excluded using Live/Dead Fixable Near-IR Stain. Taken from cysteine to phenylalanine, the CDR3 has 15 residues. Here the CDR3 DNA is all that survives: 45 bases in frame from base 1. Via the germline V gene, CDR1 is SGHTA and CDR2 FQGNSA. The trim is 1 base for V and 0 bases for J, with a gap of 10 bases between the germline ends. The sequence derives from a human patient with juvenile idiopathic arthritis. Some clones in this sample may be carry-over from other donors' samples. Sequenced input: CD4+ T cells from synovial fluid. The receptor chain draws on TRBV7-2 and TRBJ2-7; the D gene is perhaps TRBD2, from 6 matching bases. The DNA sequence follows: TGTGCCAGCAGCTTAGGAAAGGGAGGCTCCTACGAGCAGTACTTC. Translated, it gives CASSLGKGGSYEQYF.